This T cell receptor (beta chain) was retrieved from a study of blood T cells in healthy people across ages. Study-level results: From one million sequenced T cells, diversity estimates were lower bounds. Among T cells, TCR beta diversity per million cells dropped roughly linearly as age rose.

V gave up 0 bases and J gave up 6 bases, with 14 bases separating them. The CDR3 spans 16 residues. Germline V gene lookup returns CDR1 LGHNA and CDR2 YSLEER. Then a second PCR, running roughly 7 to 11 cycles, was carried out with a sample-barcoded 5' primer and a J-beta primer mix. Via MiXCR, TCRdb re-called the 5' RACE reads, giving one row per CDR3 protein. This table holds roughly 1.5 million distinct CDR3 sequences, 42% found once. For this clonotype: What it binds is unknown.

Material: blood. This clonotype originated in a woman aged 18-29 years in good health. This chain connects TRBV4-3 to TRBJ1-4; D gene unclear. The CDR3 region has the DNA TGCGCCAGCAGCCAAGATGTCGGCGGTGATTATGAAAAACTGTTTTTT. It translates to CASSQDVGGDYEKLFF.